Shown below are 27 T cell receptor beta chains from a single sample sequenced in a study of blood T cells in healthy people across ages. Primed by a sample-barcoded 5' primer and a J-beta primer mix, a second PCR proceeded for roughly 6 to 12 cycles. TCRdb redid the calling of the 5' RACE reads with MiXCR, one entry per CDR3 protein. The sample records hundreds of thousands of distinct CDR3 sequences, more than 55% being singletons. The source material was blood. These receptor sequences come from a man between 35 and 55 years old in good health.

The chain couples TRBV6-1 to TRBJ2-3, with D possibly being TRBD1 or TRBD2 (5 bases each). Germline-derived CDR1 and CDR2 are MNHNS and SASEGT. There are 14 residues in the CDR3. V was pared by 6 bases and J by 1 base, with 11 bases between. The CDR3: CASRVRGGTDTQYF. CDR3 DNA: TGTGCCAGCAGAGTGAGGGGAGGCACAGATACGCAGTATTTT.

V is TRBV4-3 and J is TRBJ2-5; D tentatively fits TRBD1 or TRBD2 (5 bases each). CDR3 length: 16 residues. Germline V CDR1 and CDR2: LGHNA, YSLEER. Trimming stripped 0 bases from V and 2 bases from J, with 13 bases between. The CDR3 here is CASSQDRGPGQETQYF. For the CDR3, the DNA is TGCGCCAGCAGCCAAGATAGGGGCCCGGGACAAGAGACCCAGTACTTC.

This clonotype was recorded only once. V usage is TRBV12-3 or TRBV12-4 and J usage is TRBJ2-2; D is possibly TRBD2 (6 bases). CDR3 length equals 14 residues. Trimming cost V 6 bases and J 5 bases, with 13 bases left between them. The CDR3 loop is CASRPGLPTGELFF. The CDR3 nucleotides read TGTGCCAGCAGGCCGGGACTCCCTACCGGGGAGCTGTTTTTT.

The chain has TRBV6-5 and TRBJ2-7, with 10 bases aligning to TRBD1. Germline CDR1 MNHEY, CDR2 SVGAGI. V gave up 5 bases and J gave up 6 bases; unmatched junction bases: 7. CDR3 size: 14 residues. The DNA of the CDR3 is TGTGCCAGCAGTAACCGGGACAGGGGTGCCGAGCAGTACTTC. Encoded protein: CASSNRDRGAEQYF.

The chain joins TRBV6-1 to TRBJ2-3, with D possibly being TRBD1 or TRBD2 (5 bases each). The ends were cut back, 6 bases at V and 6 bases at J, with 16 bases in the middle. CDR3 size: 14 residues. The germline gives CDR1 MNHNS, CDR2 SASEGT. The CDR3 here is CASSNLAGLDTQYF. The CDR3 DNA follows: TGTGCCAGCAGCAACCTAGCAGGGCTCGATACGCAGTATTTT.

The chain uses TRBV7-3 and TRBJ2-1; a possible D gene is TRBD2 (5 bases). This CDR3 spans 16 amino acids. Germline V gene lookup returns CDR1 SGHTA and CDR2 FQGTGA. Deletions cut 2 bases from V and 8 bases from J, with 19 bases between. CDR3 sequence: CASSLQLIGSFDEQFF. CDR3 sequence (DNA): TGTGCCAGCAGCTTACAGTTAATTGGGAGTTTCGATGAGCAGTTCTTC.

The CDR3 region is CASSQGPGIGYEQYF. The CDR3 bases are TGTGCCAGCAGTCAAGGTCCCGGGATTGGTTACGAGCAGTACTTC. V usage is TRBV6-2 or TRBV6-3 and J usage is TRBJ2-7, with D possibly TRBD2 on 5 matching bases. Between the trimmed V and J ends, which lost 5 bases and 4 bases, there was a span of 18 bases. Germline CDR1 is MNHEY and CDR2 is SVGEGT. CDR3 length: 15 amino acids.

The rearrangement links TRBV28 to TRBJ2-7, with 10 bases that match TRBD1. The length of the CDR3 is 13 residues. V was pared by 5 bases and J by 6 bases, with 4 bases of the junction left unmatched. In germline, CDR1 is MDHEN, CDR2 SYDVKM. CDR3 amino acids: CASSIDRGLEQYF. In DNA form, the CDR3 reads TGTGCCAGCAGTATAGACAGGGGGCTCGAGCAGTACTTC.

In regard to this clonotype: An end of the junction differs from the germline gene, which may be a read error. This sequence joins TRBV20-1 and TRBJ1-6; TRBD1 is a possible D gene (6 bases). Germline V gives CDR1 DFQATT, CDR2 SNEGSKA (reference sequence). This CDR3 is 15 amino acids long. The CDR3 sequence: CSARPTGRVDSPLHF. The CDR3 region has the DNA TGCAGCGCTAGACCTACAGGGAGGGTGGATTCACCCCTCCACTTT.

The V gene is TRBV28, the J gene TRBJ2-3; unclear D gene. Germline V gene sequence: CDR1 MDHEN, CDR2 SYDVKM. This CDR3 is built from 14 residues. V dropped 3 bases and J dropped 2 bases, with 9 bases sitting between them. The CDR3 protein is CASSFQALTDTQYF. CDR3 in DNA: TGTGCCAGCAGTTTTCAGGCCCTCACAGATACGCAGTATTTT.

The chain employs TRBV7-2 and TRBJ2-7; D assignment may be TRBD1 or TRBD2 (7 bases each). In germline, CDR1 is SGHTA, CDR2 FQGNSA. Trimming stripped 5 bases from V and 3 bases from J, with 11 bases between. This CDR3 comprises 13 residues. The CDR3: CASSQGGVYEQYF. CDR3 sequence (DNA): TGTGCCAGCAGCCAGGGGGGGGTCTACGAGCAGTACTTC.

The V gene is TRBV4-2, the J gene TRBJ1-2; D ambiguous. V was cut by 0 bases and J by 8 bases, with 19 bases left in between. CDR3 length: 16 residues. Germline lookup yields CDR1 LGHNA and CDR2 YNFKEQ. For the CDR3, the DNA is TGTGCCAGCAGCCAAGATCGGCGGACCATAGATTGGGGCTACACCTTC. It yields the protein CASSQDRRTIDWGYTF.

This sequence joins TRBV24-1 and TRBJ1-2; weak D call: TRBD1 (5 bases). This CDR3 has 15 residues. Trimming removed 3 bases at V and 3 bases at J, with 13 bases between. Germline CDR1 reads KGHDR; CDR2 reads SFDVKD. As DNA, the CDR3 is TGTGCCACCAGTGATGGGATAAGGGGCGACTATGGCTACACCTTC. This encodes CATSDGIRGDYGYTF.

For the CDR3, the DNA is TGTGCCAGCAGTTATGCCGGACTAGAGAACAATGAGCAGTTCTTC. Its protein is CASSYAGLENNEQFF. The chain combines TRBV27 with TRBJ2-1; 7 nucleotides match TRBD2. The CDR3 covers 15 residues. J was trimmed by 5 bases and V by 4 bases; bases with no gene match: 8. CDR1 MNHEY and CDR2 SMNVEV come from the germline V gene (reference sequence).

The genes are TRBV6-6 and TRBJ1-1; D gene unclear. This CDR3 spans 16 amino acids. Trimming took 5 bases from V and 1 from J, leaving 17 bases between them. Germline V gene sequence: CDR1 MNHNY, CDR2 SVGAGI (reference sequence). CDR3 sequence (DNA): TGTGCCAGCAGTGACCCTCCTGGGGTGGGGAACACTGAAGCTTTCTTT. It translates to CASSDPPGVGNTEAFF.

This chain connects TRBV10-3 to TRBJ1-1; D is possibly TRBD1 (5 bases). CDR1 is ENHRY and CDR2 is SYGVKD in the germline V gene. V was clipped by 6 bases and J by 4 bases, with 15 bases between them. This CDR3 has 14 amino acids. CDR3 coding DNA: TGTGCCATCAGGACTCAGGGCCAGGGCACTGAAGCTTTCTTT. Translating it yields CAIRTQGQGTEAFF.

This clonotype was seen a single time. The chain combines TRBV7-2 with TRBJ2-2; D remains unclear. Trimming removed 2 bases at V and 1 base at J, with 8 bases between. The CDR3 runs 15 residues. The germline V gene encodes CDR1 SGHTA and CDR2 FQGNSA. The CDR3 is CASSLQMMNTGELFF. The CDR3 DNA reads as TGTGCCAGCAGCTTACAGATGATGAACACCGGGGAGCTGTTTTTT.

The rearrangement joins TRBV24-1 to TRBJ2-4; D perhaps matches TRBD1 (6 bases). Matching the DNA end better, TRBJ2-5 makes the J call doubtful. This CDR3 is built from 16 residues. The V gene's germline CDR1 is KGHDR and CDR2 SFDVKD. CDR3 DNA sequence: TGTGCCACCAGTGACAGGGGCGAAATCAACCAAGAGACCCAGTACTTC. Translation: CATSDRGEINQETQYF.

V and J are TRBV27 and TRBJ2-4; 14 bases agree with TRBD2. The V gene's germline CDR1 is MNHEY and CDR2 SMNVEV (reference sequence). This CDR3 has 19 residues. J lost 0 bases, V lost 5 bases, and 9 bases had no gene match. The CDR3: CASSISGTSGSVAKNIQYF. CDR3 coding DNA: TGTGCCAGCAGTATCTCCGGGACTAGCGGGAGCGTAGCCAAAAACATTCAGTACTTC.

This clonotype was counted between two and nine times. This sequence joins TRBV7-9 and TRBJ1-6; D not resolved. With 5 bases removed from V and 10 bases from J, the gap between germline ends came to 18 bases. This CDR3 comprises 15 residues. CDR1 SEHNR and CDR2 FQNEAQ come from the germline V gene (reference sequence). The CDR3 spells CASSHNAPGDSPLHF. The DNA of the CDR3 is TGTGCCAGCAGCCACAATGCCCCGGGAGACTCACCCCTCCACTTT.

Points on this clonotype: One junction end does not reproduce the germline sequence, and a read error may be involved. This sequence joins TRBV11-2 and TRBJ2-1, with 9 bases that match TRBD2. The germline gives CDR1 SGHAT, CDR2 FQNNGV. The CDR3 has 18 residues. CDR3 coding DNA: TGTGCAAGCAGCTACTTAGTAGGGGCGAGCGGGGGGTACAATGAGCAGTTCTTC. Protein product: CASSYLVGASGGYNEQFF. The whole variable domain, filled in from reference TRBV11-2 and TRBJ2-1, reads EAGVAQSPRYKIIEKRQSVAFWCNPISGHATLYWYQQILGQGPKLLIQFQNNGVVDDSQLPKDRFSAERLKGVDSTLKIQPAKLEDSAVYLCASSYLVGASGGYNEQFFGPGTRLTVL.

In this sample, this clonotype turned up a few times. The V gene is TRBV25-1, the J gene TRBJ2-3, with D possibly TRBD2 on 6 matching bases. Germline V gene sequence: CDR1 MGHDK, CDR2 SYGVNS. V lost 5 bases, J lost 4 bases, and 10 bases lay in between. The CDR3 extends over 13 amino acids. CDR3 protein: CASSLREPDTQYF. The CDR3 DNA reads TGTGCCAGCAGTTTGCGGGAACCAGATACGCAGTATTTT.

The chain has TRBV29-1 and TRBJ2-1; D call uncertain. From germline, CDR1 is SQVTM and CDR2 ANQGSEA. This CDR3 has 12 amino acids. Trimming shortened V by 4 bases and J by 8 bases, and 12 bases separated the two germline ends. The CDR3 protein is CSVGYTIDEQFF. Here the CDR3 DNA reads TGCAGCGTTGGGTATACTATAGATGAGCAGTTCTTC.

The genes are TRBV6-1 and TRBJ2-5, with TRBD2 identical over 8 bases. The J call may be in error: the DNA end matches TRBJ2-7 better. CDR3 length: 16 residues. Germline-derived CDR1 and CDR2 are MNHNS and SASEGT. CDR3 DNA sequence: TGTGCCAGCAGGGAAACCTCTAGCGGGTCGATCTACGAGCAGTACTTC. This translates into CASRETSSGSIYEQYF.

The J gene is TRBJ2-2, the V gene TRBV5-1, with TRBD2 matching 7 bases. Germline CDR1 is SGHRS and CDR2 is YFSETQ. This CDR3 has 16 amino acids. V shed 6 bases and J 4 bases; nucleotides not matched to a gene: 12. The CDR3 is CASKKISGDGTGELFF. CDR3 DNA: TGCGCCAGCAAAAAGATCAGCGGGGATGGCACCGGGGAGCTGTTTTTT.

The rearrangement uses TRBV27 and TRBJ2-3; 7 nucleotides match TRBD1. Germline V gives CDR1 MNHEY, CDR2 SMNVEV (reference sequence). The CDR3 runs to 15 residues. The junction had 12 bases not matched to a gene; V was cut back by 9 bases and J by 3 bases. DNA for the CDR3: TGTGCCAGTACCTACCGCACAGGGGTGACAGATACGCAGTATTTT. Amino acid sequence: CASTYRTGVTDTQYF.

The table lists this clonotype with a few counts. This chain connects TRBV15 to TRBJ1-6; possibly TRBD1 for D (5 bases). Germline CDR1 and CDR2: LNHNV and YYDKDF (reference sequence). CDR3 length: 13 amino acids. With 6 bases removed from V and 7 bases from J, the gap between germline ends came to 10 bases. CDR3 residues: CATSTGTNSPLHF. As DNA, the CDR3 is TGTGCCACCAGTACAGGCACAAATTCACCCCTCCACTTT.